The 18 T cell receptor beta chains presented below share a single source sample, sequenced in a study of CD8 T cells in ankylosing spondylitis. These receptors are not linked to any known antigen. Findings and limits, study-wide: Made up of eight or nine highly homologous variants, a TCR beta motif appeared characteristic of ankylosing spondylitis blood.

TCRdb recomputed calls from the 5' RACE reads with MiXCR, one row per CDR3 protein. The data hold more than 600,000 distinct CDR3 sequences, with around a fifth observed a single time. What was sequenced was blood, either unsorted or a sorted T cell fraction (not recorded which). All receptors come from a male donor with ankylosing spondylitis.

V and J are TRBV5-4 and TRBJ1-1; D may be TRBD1 (5 bases). V lost 2 bases, J lost 11 bases, and 13 bases lay in between. CDR3 length equals 12 residues. Germline V lookup: CDR1 SGHNT, CDR2 YYREEE (reference sequence). This CDR3 is CASSLDSGRAFF. The CDR3 region has the DNA TGTGCCAGCAGCTTAGATTCAGGGAGGGCTTTCTTT. Filled out from reference TRBV5-4 and TRBJ1-1, the complete variable domain reads ETGVTQSPTHLIKTRGQQVTLRCSSQSGHNTVSWYQQALGQGPQFIFQYYREEENGRGNFPPRFSGLQFPNYSSELNVNALELDDSALYLCASSLDSGRAFFGQGTRLTVV.

This clonotype was counted between two and nine times. The genes are TRBV12-3 or TRBV12-4 and TRBJ1-3, with D maybe TRBD1 (5 bases). The V gene lost 3 bases and the J gene lost 0 bases, with 12 bases spanning the gap. This CDR3 contains 16 residues. The CDR3: CASSFRGPDSGNTIYF. The CDR3 nucleotides are TGTGCCAGCAGTTTCCGGGGACCGGACTCTGGAAACACCATATATTTT.

This clonotype has just a few counts. The chain employs TRBV6-1 and TRBJ1-6, with D unresolved. This CDR3 comprises 14 residues. Germline V CDR1 and CDR2: MNHNS, SASEGT. The V end was cut by 2 bases, the J end by 10 bases, with 12 bases between. In DNA form, the CDR3 reads TGTGCCAGCAGTGAATTGGGTTTAGGATCACCCCTCCACTTT. Residues: CASSELGLGSPLHF.

V is TRBV18 and J is TRBJ2-5, with 8 bases fitting TRBD1. Germline lookup yields CDR1 KGHSH and CDR2 LQKENI. The junction had 5 bases not matched to a gene; V was cut back by 3 bases and J by 2 bases. The CDR3 is 15 amino acids. CDR3 residues: CASSPKTGGQETQYF. The CDR3 region has the DNA TGTGCCAGCTCACCCAAAACAGGGGGACAAGAGACCCAGTACTTC.

The gene calls are TRBV6-1 and TRBJ2-1, with 9 bases identical to TRBD1. The CDR3 extends over 16 amino acids. V lost 7 bases and J lost 2; bases outside the gene matches: 9. Germline V lookup: CDR1 MNHNS, CDR2 SASEGT. The CDR3 DNA is TGTGCCAGCACCCTCACGGGACAGGGAACCTACAATGAGCAGTTCTTC. As protein: CASTLTGQGTYNEQFF.

The table lists this clonotype with a few counts. The chain is built from TRBV28 and TRBJ2-5, with 12 bases identical to TRBD2. The V segment lost 5 bases and the J segment 8 bases; nucleotides outside the gene matches: 6. Germline CDR1 MDHEN, CDR2 SYDVKM. The CDR3 contains 14 residues. CDR3 nucleotides: TGTGCCAGCAGTGACGGGACTAGCGGGCATACCCAGTACTTC. It translates to CASSDGTSGHTQYF.

This chain joins TRBV28 and TRBJ2-2, with 7 bases lining up with TRBD1. The CDR3 runs 15 residues. V shed 4 bases, J shed 4 bases, and the junction held 6 bases outside the gene matches. Germline CDR1 reads MDHEN; CDR2 reads SYDVKM. The CDR3 DNA is TGTGCCAGCAGTTCCGGGACAGCCACCACCGGGGAGCTGTTTTTT. It codes for CASSSGTATTGELFF.

This clonotype was picked up a small number of times. The genes are TRBV20-1 and TRBJ1-1, with TRBD1 identical over 8 bases. CDR1 DFQATT and CDR2 SNEGSKA come from the germline V gene (reference sequence). J gave up 0 bases and V 6 bases, and 3 bases lay outside the gene matches. The CDR3 has 13 residues. Written as DNA, the CDR3 is TGCAGTGCAACAGGGGGTATGAACACTGAAGCTTTCTTT. The encoded protein is CSATGGMNTEAFF.

This clonotype was detected a few times. The rearrangement uses TRBV5-1 and TRBJ1-2; no firm D call. V dropped 0 bases and J dropped 5 bases, with 17 bases sitting between them. The CDR3 is 16 residues long. Germline-derived CDR1 and CDR2 are SGHRS and YFSETQ. The CDR3 region has the DNA TGCGCCAGCAGCTTGGATCAGATTCCCCAGCGGTATGGCTACACCTTC. Translated: CASSLDQIPQRYGYTF.

The table lists this clonotype with a few counts. The gene calls are TRBV11-2 and TRBJ2-1; the D gene is possibly TRBD1 (6 bases). V lost 3 bases and J lost 6, with 9 bases in between. From germline, CDR1 is SGHAT and CDR2 FQNNGV. CDR3 length: 13 amino acids. The CDR3 region has the DNA TGTGCCAGCAGCTTTTCAGGGGCCAATGAGCAGTTCTTC. Amino acids: CASSFSGANEQFF.

In this sample, this clonotype turned up a few times. The chain joins TRBV27 to TRBJ2-2; D gene uncertain. V shed 5 bases and J shed 5 bases, with 9 bases lying between them. Germline V gives CDR1 MNHEY, CDR2 SMNVEV (reference sequence). This CDR3 contains 13 residues. In nucleotides, the CDR3 is TGTGCCAGCAGTCAGAGTGGTACCGGGGAGCTGTTTTTT. Its translation is CASSQSGTGELFF.

This clonotype was observed a few times. CDR3 coding DNA: TGCAGCACTTCAGGGTACAATGAGCAGTTCTTC. The encoded protein is CSTSGYNEQFF. The V call is TRBV29-1, the J call TRBJ2-1, with TRBD1 as a possible D gene (5 bases). Per the germline V gene, CDR1 is SQVTM and CDR2 is ANQGSEA. The V gene lost 8 bases and the J gene lost 4 bases, with 9 bases spanning the gap. The CDR3 loop spans 11 amino acids.

This clonotype occurred a few times. The J gene is TRBJ2-2, the V gene TRBV27, with 9 bases identical to TRBD2. Per the germline V gene, CDR1 is MNHEY and CDR2 is SMNVEV (reference sequence). The CDR3 is 16 residues long. V shed 4 bases, J shed 4 bases, and the junction held 7 bases outside the gene matches. CDR3: CASSSPSGEGTGELFF. The CDR3 DNA follows: TGTGCCAGCAGTTCTCCTAGCGGGGAGGGCACCGGGGAGCTGTTTTTT.

This clonotype was seen a single time. The V gene is TRBV6-1, the J gene TRBJ2-3; 9 nucleotides align to TRBD2. From germline, CDR1 is MNHNS and CDR2 SASEGT. V shed 5 bases and J 3 bases; nucleotides not matched to a gene: 9. This CDR3 region has 16 residues. CDR3 protein: CASSPDLAGPTDTQYF. CDR3 sequence (DNA): TGTGCCAGCAGTCCGGACCTAGCGGGGCCAACAGATACGCAGTATTTT.

In regard to this clonotype: The conserved phenylalanine or tryptophan normally closing the CDR3 is absent here, so this likely arose from a read error. The chain couples TRBV29-1 to TRBJ2-2, with a weak D call TRBD2 (5 bases). Germline CDR1 reads SQVTM; CDR2 reads ANQGSEA. The V end was cut by 6 bases, the J end by 0 bases, with 8 bases between. The CDR3 length is 13 residues. Written as DNA, the CDR3 is TGCAGCGTCCGGGGTGCGAACACCGGGGAGCTGTTTTCT. Its protein is CSVRGANTGELFS.

This clonotype was counted only a few times. This rearrangement joins TRBV12-3 or TRBV12-4 to TRBJ1-1, with D unresolved. The CDR3 runs to 15 residues. The ends were cut back, 3 bases at V and 3 bases at J, with 14 bases in the middle. Written as DNA, the CDR3 is TGTGCCAGCAGTTTGGTGGCAGGAGCATACACTGAAGCTTTCTTT. It is translated as CASSLVAGAYTEAFF.

This clonotype was found a few times. The chain joins TRBV7-9 to TRBJ2-3, with 15 bases that match TRBD2. The CDR3 is 17 residues long. Looked up from germline, CDR1 is SEHNR and CDR2 is FQNEAQ (reference sequence). The trim removed 4 bases at V and 2 bases at J, leaving 4 bases unmatched. As DNA, the CDR3 is TGTGCCAGCAGCTCCGGACTAGCGGGAGGGCCCACAGATACGCAGTATTTT. Translation gives CASSSGLAGGPTDTQYF.

V is TRBV9 and J is TRBJ2-7; the D gene is possibly TRBD2 (6 bases). This CDR3 contains 15 residues. Germline V gene data show CDR1 as SGDLS and CDR2 as YYNGEE. Trimming took 5 bases from V and 0 from J, leaving 15 bases between them. CDR3 sequence reads: CASSAMDGSSYEQYF. As DNA, the CDR3 is TGTGCCAGCAGTGCGATGGACGGGAGCTCCTACGAGCAGTACTTC.